This note documents a single TCR beta chain sequence. This clone has just one count. What antigen it recognizes has not been identified. Base quality data are lacking; no much larger clone is found one base away. For CDR1 and CDR2, the germline V gene lists KGHSH and LQKENI. Inclusive of the bounding cysteine and phenylalanine, the CDR3 is 16 residues long. Here the CDR3 DNA is all that survives: 48 bases in frame from base 1. V and J lose 2 bases and 1 base, and a span of 11 bases separates them. The library was obtained by the immunoSEQ multiplex PCR assay. Drawn from immuneACCESS, this table holds only the in-frame rearrangements with V and J called that TCRdb kept. Clones are partly lost; checked studies trace under half to an unresolved V gene and leave the rest unexplained. The sample has about 94,000 clones on record, 90% of them singletons. The ten top clones hold about 4% of the sample. The data stem from a study of control samples from healthy donors and cancer patients (dated by TCRdb to 2019 to 2021).

The chain employs TRBV18 and TRBJ2-2, with no confidently assigned D gene. Sequencing was carried out using blood. The receptor comes from a young woman in good health. The sequenced DNA: TGTGCCAGCTCACCATTGACCCAGCAGAACACCGGGGAGCTGTTTTTT. Translated, this is CASSPLTQQNTGELFF.